Shown below are 19 T cell receptor beta chains from a single sample sequenced in a study of cytomegalovirus exposure and HLA in healthy donors. Researchers ran the PCR with 60 Vbeta and 13 Jbeta primers. The data were produced by immunoSEQ multiplex PCR, yet TCRdb's version contains in-frame clones alone and is incomplete. Of 150,000 or so clones listed, over 70% are singletons. The specimen was PBMCs. These receptors came from a woman between 45 and 65 years old in good health and CMV-seropositive.

The V call is TRBV30, the J call TRBJ1-2, with D unclear. CDR1 and CDR2 (germline): GTSNPN, SVGIG (reference sequence). The CDR3 runs 19 residues. V was cut by 3 bases and J by 0 bases, with 26 bases left in between. The CDR3 loop reads CAWSVRFRERKASNYGYTF. The CDR3 DNA reads as TGTGCCTGGAGCGTTCGATTCCGGGAACGGAAAGCCTCTAACTATGGCTACACCTTC.

The chain combines TRBV10-3 with TRBJ1-2; D is unresolved. The CDR3 covers 13 residues. The V end lost 0 bases, the J end lost 3 bases, and 5 bases lay between the germline ends. In germline, CDR1 is ENHRY, CDR2 SYGVKD. The CDR3 is CAISESDYYGYTF. The CDR3, as DNA: TGTGCCATCAGTGAGTCGGACTACTATGGCTACACCTTC.

This rearrangement joins TRBV9 to TRBJ1-4; tentatively, D is TRBD1 (6 bases). The CDR3 consists of 14 residues. The ends were cut back, 3 bases at V and 8 bases at J, with 14 bases in the middle. Germline-derived CDR1 and CDR2 are SGDLS and YYNGEE. As DNA, the CDR3 is TGTGCCAGCAGCGCCCTCGGGGGGCGAGAAAAACTGTTTTTT. The encoded protein is CASSALGGREKLFF.

V gene TRBV7-2 combines with J gene TRBJ2-7, with a weak D call TRBD1 (5 bases). V lost 6 bases and J 2 bases, leaving 17 bases between the germline ends. Germline values: CDR1 SGHTA, CDR2 FQGNSA. CDR3 length: 15 amino acids. The CDR3 region is CASRKKDSFAYEQYF. The CDR3 DNA follows: TGTGCCAGCAGGAAGAAAGACAGTTTTGCCTACGAGCAGTACTTC.

This chain connects TRBV5-4 to TRBJ1-1; 7 nucleotides match TRBD1. This CDR3 region has 15 residues. CDR1 SGHNT and CDR2 YYREEE come from the germline V gene (reference sequence). J gave up 7 bases and V 0 bases, and 9 bases lay outside the gene matches. The CDR3 nucleotides are TGTGCCAGCAGCTTGGATCCAGGGGGAAGTGATGAAGCTTTCTTT. It specifies CASSLDPGGSDEAFF.

The chain is built from TRBV4-2 and TRBJ1-5; no clear D. The V end was cut by 0 bases, the J end by 6 bases, with 12 bases between. This CDR3 spans 15 amino acids. Per germline, CDR1 LGHNA and CDR2 YNFKEQ. The chain's CDR3 is CASSQDGGLPQPQHF. For the CDR3, the DNA is TGTGCCAGCAGCCAAGATGGAGGGTTGCCTCAGCCCCAGCATTTT.

V is TRBV19 and J is TRBJ2-2; 9 bases agree with TRBD1. CDR1 and CDR2 from the germline V gene are LNHDA and SQIVND (reference sequence). The CDR3 has 13 amino acids. With V trimmed by 6 bases and J by 4 bases, 0 bases remained unmatched. The CDR3 DNA follows: TGTGCCAGTAGGGACAGGGGCACCGGGGAGCTGTTTTTT. This translates into CASRDRGTGELFF. Supplemented by reference TRBV19 and TRBJ2-2, the full variable domain reads DGGITQSPKYLFRKEGQNVTLSCEQNLNHDAMYWYRQDPGQGLRLIYYSQIVNDFQKGDIAEGYSVSREKKESFPLTVTSAQKNPTAFYLCASRDRGTGELFFGEGSRLTVL.

The J gene is TRBJ1-5, the V gene TRBV6-1; TRBD1 might be the D (5 bases). V was cut by 2 bases and J by 4 bases, with 18 bases left in between. The CDR3 has 17 amino acids. Per germline, CDR1 MNHNS and CDR2 SASEGT. CDR3 region: CASSETPQGGRNQPQHF. CDR3 nucleotide sequence: TGTGCCAGCAGTGAAACCCCCCAGGGCGGACGGAATCAGCCCCAGCATTTT.

This rearrangement joins TRBV21-1 to TRBJ2-7; the D call TRBD2 from the table was never checked on the DNA. TRBV21-1 is noted as a pseudogene. CDR3 length: 19 amino acids. The CDR3 region has the DNA TGTGCCAGCAGCAAAGACCCTTCGGGATCTAGCGGGAGGTGCCACGAGCAGTACTTC. Encoded protein: CASSKDPSGSSGRCHEQYF.

The chain carries TRBV7-2 and TRBJ2-5; 8 bases agree with TRBD2. This CDR3 has 15 amino acids. The trim removed 5 bases at V and 5 bases at J, leaving 10 bases unmatched. Germline V gene data show CDR1 as SGHTA and CDR2 as FQGNSA. CDR3 nucleotides: TGTGCCAGCAGCCTATGGACTAGCTCGAGTGAGACCCAGTACTTC. Encoded protein: CASSLWTSSSETQYF.

V usage is TRBV19 and J usage is TRBJ2-2; 7 bases are a match to TRBD1. Germline V gene sequence: CDR1 LNHDA, CDR2 SQIVND (reference sequence). The CDR3 sequence is 14 residues long. Unmatched junction bases numbered 4, after V lost 5 bases and J lost 4 bases. CDR3 DNA: TGTGCCAGTAGTGTGGGACAGCTCACCGGGGAGCTGTTTTTT. Translating gives CASSVGQLTGELFF.

The chain couples TRBV5-6 to TRBJ1-1; D gene uncertain. Germline values: CDR1 SGHDT, CDR2 YYEEEE. The CDR3 sequence is 13 residues long. Trimming took off 0 bases at V and 8 bases at J, with 11 bases between the two ends. CDR3 in DNA: TGTGCCAGCAGCTTGGGGGCATGGCGAGAAGCTTTCTTT. Residues: CASSLGAWREAFF.

This clone was observed a single time. The rearrangement uses TRBV11-2 and TRBJ2-1; the D is unclear. V lost 2 bases to trimming and J lost 0 bases, with 11 bases between them. The germline gives CDR1 SGHAT, CDR2 FQNNGV. The length of the CDR3 is 16 residues. As DNA, the CDR3 is TGTGCCAGCAGCTTATCGACACTTACCTCCTACAATGAGCAGTTCTTC. Its translation: CASSLSTLTSYNEQFF.

V usage is TRBV4-3 and J usage is TRBJ2-3, with D unclear. V was trimmed by 4 bases and J by 4 bases, leaving 15 bases between them. Germline V gene sequence: CDR1 LGHNA, CDR2 YSLEER. This CDR3 is 15 amino acids long. DNA for the CDR3: TGCGCCAGCAGCCTCTCCCCTGCGGAGTCAGATACGCAGTATTTT. Protein sequence: CASSLSPAESDTQYF.

The J gene is TRBJ2-2, the V gene TRBV4-1; a possible D gene is TRBD2 (6 bases). V gave up 4 bases and J gave up 1 base, with 13 bases separating them. Germline CDR1 is MGHRA and CDR2 is YSYEKL. The length of the CDR3 is 16 residues. The CDR3 DNA is TGCGCCAGCAGCCGGGCCGGGACTTTGAACACCGGGGAGCTGTTTTTT. It specifies CASSRAGTLNTGELFF.

This chain connects TRBV7-2 to TRBJ2-7, with D possibly being TRBD1 (6 bases). V lost 3 bases and J 4 bases, leaving 19 bases between the germline ends. Germline V gene sequence: CDR1 SGHTA, CDR2 FQGNSA. The CDR3 has 16 residues. CDR3 DNA sequence: TGTGCCAGCAGCTTCCTCAGGGGAACGGATATTTACGAGCAGTACTTC. Protein sequence: CASSFLRGTDIYEQYF.

J is TRBJ2-1 and V is TRBV4-1, with 13 positions matching TRBD2. Germline loops: CDR1 MGHRA, CDR2 YSYEKL. V lost 2 bases and J lost 10; bases outside the gene matches: 11. This CDR3 is 17 amino acids long. The CDR3 DNA is TGCGCCAGCAGCCAAACAGTAGGGACTAGCGGGACCGTAGAGCAGTTCTTC. This codes for CASSQTVGTSGTVEQFF.

The rearrangement links TRBV29-1 to TRBJ2-7; 8 nucleotides match TRBD1. In germline, CDR1 is SQVTM, CDR2 ANQGSEA. V was pared by 6 bases and J by 3 bases, with 1 base of the junction left unmatched. The CDR3 contains 11 residues. CDR3 nucleotides: TGCAGCGTGGGACAGGACTACGAGCAGTACTTC. Its protein is CSVGQDYEQYF.

The DNA for the CDR3 is TGTGCCCGGGGCGGGGGAGGGGGATCAGATACGCAGTATTTT. It yields the protein CARGGGGGSDTQYF. The chain has TRBV30 and TRBJ2-3; perhaps TRBD2 as D (7 bases). V was clipped by 8 bases and J by 4 bases, with 19 bases between them. The CDR3 is 14 residues long. Germline CDR1 reads GTSNPN; CDR2 reads SVGIG (reference sequence).